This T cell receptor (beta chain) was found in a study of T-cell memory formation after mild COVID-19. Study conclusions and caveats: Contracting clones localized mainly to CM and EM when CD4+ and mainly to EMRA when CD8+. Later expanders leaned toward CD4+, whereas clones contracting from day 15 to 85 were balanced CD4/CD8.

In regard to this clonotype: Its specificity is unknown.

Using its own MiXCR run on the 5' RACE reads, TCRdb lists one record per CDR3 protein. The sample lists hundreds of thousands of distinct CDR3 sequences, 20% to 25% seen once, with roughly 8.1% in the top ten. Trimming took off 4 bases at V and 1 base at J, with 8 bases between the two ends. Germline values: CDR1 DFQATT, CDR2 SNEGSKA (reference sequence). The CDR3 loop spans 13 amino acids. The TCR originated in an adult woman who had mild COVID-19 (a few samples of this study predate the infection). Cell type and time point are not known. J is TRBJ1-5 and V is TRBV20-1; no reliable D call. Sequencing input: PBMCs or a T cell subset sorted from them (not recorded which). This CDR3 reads CSAIQESNQPQHF. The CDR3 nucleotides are TGCAGTGCTATTCAAGAGAGCAATCAGCCCCAGCATTTT.